This T cell receptor beta chain was sequenced during a study of blood T cell repertoires in COVID-19. Study context: Italy, Spain and the United States were the sources of the convalescent and acute COVID-19 samples. PBMCs, B-cell-depleted T cells, or T cells were the source of the cDNA or gDNA that made up the material.

Authors' data handling: Nucleated cell counts were estimated from reference gene primer amplification. Assay: immunoSEQ multiplex PCR; the TCRdb copy retains only in-frame clones and omits some. The V and J calls and clone size are taken from that table; D and trimming were inferred from the DNA. The sample holds around 150,000 clones, roughly 84% seen once. CDR3 size: 12 residues. V lost 7 bases and J lost 6; bases outside the gene matches: 5. The sample taken for sequencing was peripheral blood. The receptor was derived from a woman aged 80 or over with active or convalescent COVID-19. This chain uses TRBV12-3 or TRBV12-4 with TRBJ1-2; TRBD1 aligns across 7 bases. The CDR3 sequence: CASTSRGHGYTF. Written as DNA, the CDR3 is TGTGCCAGCACCTCTAGGGGGCATGGCTACACCTTC.